This T cell receptor (beta chain) was sequenced in a study of T-cell memory formation after mild COVID-19. TCRalpha and TCRbeta libraries used 5'RACE with constant-segment primers and UMIs. TCRdb reanalysed the 5' RACE reads using MiXCR and keeps one entry per CDR3 protein. The sample shows about 350,000 distinct CDR3 sequences, 13% to 15% of them seen only once. The CDR3 is 14 residues long. Per germline, CDR1 SGHRS and CDR2 YFSETQ. Study-wide findings and caveats: A second wave expanding day 15 to 37 was CD4+-biased; contracting clones were balanced. Some SARS-CoV-2-responding clones were already detected in memory before infection.

Concerning this clonotype: Its antigen is not identified. The junction does not match germline at one end; this may be a read error.

The chain carries TRBV5-1 and TRBJ1-5; D not certain. The source of this sequence is a young man who had mild COVID-19 (a few samples of this study predate the infection). Cell type and time point are not known. The sequenced sample was PBMCs or a T cell subset sorted from them (not recorded which). The DNA for the CDR3 is TGCGCCAGCAGCGTGGACCTTAGCAATCAGCACCAGCATTTT. Encoded protein: CASSVDLSNQHQHF.